This TCR beta chain is from a study of blood T cells in healthy people across ages. This clonotype was recorded only once. Every donor gave roughly 9.2 milliliters of peripheral blood. The second PCR ran about 6 to 11 cycles with a sample-barcoded 5' primer and J-beta primers. Tags on each cDNA molecule came from a template-switch adaptor with 12 random nucleotides. TCRdb re-called the 5' RACE reads with MiXCR, one entry per CDR3 protein. Of about 1.8 million distinct CDR3 sequences listed, 49% are singletons. The CDR3 covers 16 residues. Germline values: CDR1 MNHEY, CDR2 SVGEGT. V gave up 5 bases and J gave up 1 base, with 15 bases separating them.

The sequence came from a woman aged 40 to 50 in good health. The rearrangement links TRBV6-2 or TRBV6-3 to TRBJ1-5; D is perhaps TRBD1 (5 bases). Sequencing was carried out using blood. CDR3 loop: CASSHRIRGSNQPQHF. The CDR3 region has the DNA TGTGCCAGCAGTCACCGGATAAGGGGAAGCAATCAGCCCCAGCATTTT.